The 6 T cell receptor beta chains below come from one sample, sequenced in a study of blood T cell repertoires in COVID-19. Data came from immunoSEQ multiplex PCR; TCRdb stores just in-frame clones and leaves some out. Here the sample spans more than 200,000 clones, approximately 91% being singletons. The specimen sequenced was peripheral blood. These receptors all come from a human donor in a cohort sampled during active COVID-19.

V gene TRBV27 combines with J gene TRBJ2-1; 7 bases match TRBD1. The CDR3 is 16 residues long. Germline-derived CDR1 and CDR2 are MNHEY and SMNVEV (reference sequence). J lost 2 bases, V lost 6 bases, and 10 bases had no gene match. As DNA, the CDR3 is TGTGCCAGCAGCCTTAAGAGACAGGGTGCCTACAATGAGCAGTTCTTC. It codes for CASSLKRQGAYNEQFF.

This sequence joins TRBV24-1 and TRBJ1-2, with TRBD1 identical over 9 bases. The junction had 5 bases not matched to a gene; V was cut back by 5 bases and J by 8 bases. CDR3 length: 13 amino acids. CDR1 and CDR2 from the germline V gene are KGHDR and SFDVKD. The CDR3 DNA reads TGTGCCACCAGTGCCACGACAGGGGGAGGCTACACCTTC. Translated, it gives CATSATTGGGYTF.

The chain carries TRBV23-1 and TRBJ1-1; D is ambiguous. TRBV23-1 is classed as an ORF, of uncertain function. V dropped 7 bases and J dropped 0 bases, with 15 bases sitting between them. The CDR3 is 15 amino acids. CDR3 in amino acids: CASIRGVGMNTEAFF. CDR3 nucleotides: TGCGCCAGCATCCGCGGGGTCGGCATGAACACTGAAGCTTTCTTT.

This clone was observed a few times. The V call is TRBV3-1 (or the pseudogene TRBV3-2), the J call TRBJ2-7, with D perhaps TRBD1 (6 bases). The V and J ends lost 4 bases and 4 bases respectively, with 14 bases between them. From germline, CDR1 is LGHDT and CDR2 YNNKEL (reference sequence). This CDR3 is built from 14 residues. This CDR3 is CASSPFQGTYEQYF. CDR3 in DNA: TGTGCCAGCAGCCCCTTCCAGGGGACGTACGAGCAGTACTTC.

The gene calls are TRBV9 and TRBJ1-3; D not certain. Germline V CDR1 and CDR2: SGDLS, YYNGEE. The CDR3 loop spans 14 amino acids. Trimming left V 0 bases short and J 2 bases short, with 6 bases between. CDR3 amino acids: CASSVGSTGNTIYF. The CDR3 coding sequence is TGTGCCAGCAGCGTAGGCAGTACTGGAAACACCATATATTTT.

V gene TRBV2 combines with J gene TRBJ2-5; TRBD1 might be the D (6 bases). Trimming shortened V by 3 bases and J by 4 bases, and 12 bases separated the two germline ends. The germline V gene encodes CDR1 SNHLY and CDR2 FYNNEI. This CDR3 is built from 14 residues. This CDR3 reads CASSEGLRGETQYF. CDR3 in DNA: TGTGCCAGCAGTGAGGGCCTCAGGGGAGAGACCCAGTACTTC.